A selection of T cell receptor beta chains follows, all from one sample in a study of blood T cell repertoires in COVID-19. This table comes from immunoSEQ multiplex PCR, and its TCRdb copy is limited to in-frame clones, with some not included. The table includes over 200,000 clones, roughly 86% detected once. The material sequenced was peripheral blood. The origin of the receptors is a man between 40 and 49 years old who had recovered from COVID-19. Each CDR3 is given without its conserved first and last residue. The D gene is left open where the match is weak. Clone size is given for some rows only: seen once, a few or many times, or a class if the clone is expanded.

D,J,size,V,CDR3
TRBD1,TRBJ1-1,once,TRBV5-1,ASSDLTGRTEAF
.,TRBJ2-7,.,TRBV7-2,ASSKTSGAYEQY
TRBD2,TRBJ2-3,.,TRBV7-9,ASSLLAGTPVDTQY
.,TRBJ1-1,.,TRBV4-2,ASALRATEAF
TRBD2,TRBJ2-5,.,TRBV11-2,ASSTVAGQETQY
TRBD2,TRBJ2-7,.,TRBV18,ASSLGLAGHTEQY
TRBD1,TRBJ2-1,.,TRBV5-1,ASSSRQGNSYNEQF
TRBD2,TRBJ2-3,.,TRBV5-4,ASSQTSGHNTQY
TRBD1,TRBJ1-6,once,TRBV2,ASTEGQGISSSYNSPLH
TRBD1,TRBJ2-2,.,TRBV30,AWSVQYRGFAGELF
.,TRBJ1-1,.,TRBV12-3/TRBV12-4,ASSPRGEAF
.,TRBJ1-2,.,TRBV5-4,ASSLDAIRGSGYT
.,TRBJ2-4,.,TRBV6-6,ASTRPGENIQY
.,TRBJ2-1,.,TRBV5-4,AQGGNEQF
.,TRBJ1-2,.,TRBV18,ASSPAGGVNYGYT
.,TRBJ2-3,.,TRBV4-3,ASSPDGGSSTDTQY
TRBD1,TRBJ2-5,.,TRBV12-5,ASGGTDRGLETQY
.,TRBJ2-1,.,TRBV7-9,ASSLVGNEQF
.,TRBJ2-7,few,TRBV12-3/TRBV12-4,ASSRPGSAQY
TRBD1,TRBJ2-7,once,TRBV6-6,ASSLQGAVYEQY
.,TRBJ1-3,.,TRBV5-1,ASSLTADMSSGNTIY
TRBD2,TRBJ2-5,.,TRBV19,ASSMSGTSGGRVETQY
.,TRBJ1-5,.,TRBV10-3,AISESGGNWPQH
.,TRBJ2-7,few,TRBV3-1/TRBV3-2,ASSLGLVGYEQY
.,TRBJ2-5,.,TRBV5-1,ASSLTQETQY
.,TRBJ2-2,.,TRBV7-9,ASTPLSGPNTGELF
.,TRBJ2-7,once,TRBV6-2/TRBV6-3,ASSKSRLEYEQY
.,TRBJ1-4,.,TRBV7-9,ASSLDTLPGKLF
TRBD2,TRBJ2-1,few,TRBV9,ASSVGYASGPSSYNEQF
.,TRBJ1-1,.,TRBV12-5,ASGLVRRDEAF
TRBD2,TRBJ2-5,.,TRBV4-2,ASSQDGNSGGRVETQY
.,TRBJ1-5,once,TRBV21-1,ASSKEGAPCRPQH
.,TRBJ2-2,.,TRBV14,ASSQVGEAGELF
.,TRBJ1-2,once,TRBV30,AWSVRGGWDGYT
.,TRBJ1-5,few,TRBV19,ASSIARVNQPQH
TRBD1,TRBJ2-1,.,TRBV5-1,ASSLVGQGVDEQF
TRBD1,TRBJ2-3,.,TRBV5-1,ASSSGQGRPDTQY
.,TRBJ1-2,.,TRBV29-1,SVEGPGYT
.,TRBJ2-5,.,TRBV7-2,ASSSHGTTQETQY